The 19 T cell receptor beta chains given below trace back to one sample, sequenced in a study of OX40 agonist ivuxolimab in advanced cancers. Sequencing used immunoSEQ multiplex PCR; TCRdb keeps in-frame clones, though not all of them. There are about 48,000 clones in the sample; around 87% occur only once, and under 2.5% lies in the top ten. The source material was CD4+ or CD8+ T cells sorted from blood, sampled in a trial of the OX40 agonist ivuxolimab. The origin of the receptors is an adult with an advanced solid tumor such as melanoma, head and neck, liver or kidney cancer.

The chain carries TRBV25-1 and TRBJ2-4; no clear D gene. Germline CDR1 MGHDK, CDR2 SYGVNS. There are 13 residues in the CDR3. Trimming took 3 bases from V and 5 from J, leaving 8 bases between them. The CDR3 nucleotides read TGTGCCAGCAGTGAGTGGGAACAAAACATTCAGTACTTC. Protein: CASSEWEQNIQYF.

V and J are TRBV7-2 and TRBJ1-2; D gene uncertain. Germline V lookup: CDR1 SGHTA, CDR2 FQGNSA. Trimming left V 2 bases short and J 0 bases short, with 7 bases between. This CDR3 is built from 14 residues. CDR3 region: CASSLHGPNYGYTF. The CDR3 DNA sequence: TGTGCCAGCAGCTTACATGGTCCTAACTATGGCTACACCTTC. The entire variable domain, with the rest obtained from reference TRBV7-2 and TRBJ1-2, is as follows: GAGVSQSPSNKVTEKGKDVELRCDPISGHTALYWYRQSLGQGLEFLIYFQGNSAPDKSGLPSDRFSAERTGGSVSTLTIQRTQQEDSAVYLCASSLHGPNYGYTFGSGTRLTVV.

The genes are TRBV30 and TRBJ2-7; D is possibly TRBD2 (5 bases). The V gene lost 2 bases and the J gene lost 3 bases, with 17 bases spanning the gap. This CDR3 spans 15 amino acids. The germline V gene has CDR1 GTSNPN and CDR2 SVGIG (reference sequence). Written as DNA, the CDR3 is TGTGCCTGGAGTTCCGGGGTAGGGAGCATCTACGAGCAGTACTTC. Its translation is CAWSSGVGSIYEQYF. The variable domain in full, completed from reference TRBV30 and TRBJ2-7, reads SQTIHQWPATLVQPVGSPLSLECTVEGTSNPNLYWYRQAAGRGLQLLFYSVGIGQISSEVPQNLSASRPQDRQFILSSKKLLLSDSGFYLCAWSSGVGSIYEQYFGPGTRLTVT.

DNA for the CDR3: TGTGCCAGCAGCGGGGACAGGGGGCCGGGCACCGGGGAGCTGTTTTTT. This sequence encodes CASSGDRGPGTGELFF. J is TRBJ2-2 and V is TRBV5-4, with 12 positions matching TRBD1. V lost 4 bases to trimming and J lost 4 bases; unmatched junction nucleotides: 5. From germline, CDR1 is SGHNT and CDR2 YYREEE (reference sequence). CDR3 length equals 16 residues.

V is TRBV15 and J is TRBJ1-5; D is uncertain. The CDR3 contains 15 residues. V lost 5 bases and J 4 bases, leaving 15 bases between the germline ends. CDR1 is LNHNV, CDR2 YYDKDF, per germline (reference sequence). The chain's CDR3 is CATSWEGPGNQPQHF. For the CDR3, the DNA is TGTGCCACCAGCTGGGAGGGCCCGGGGAATCAGCCCCAGCATTTT.

The J gene is TRBJ2-3, the V gene TRBV5-1; D unclear. Germline V gives CDR1 SGHRS, CDR2 YFSETQ. The V end lost 0 bases, the J end lost 5 bases, and 16 bases lay between the germline ends. The CDR3 consists of 16 residues. CDR3 coding DNA: TGCGCCAGCAGCTTGGATAGTGGCCCTTTGGGAGATACGCAGTATTTT. The encoded protein is CASSLDSGPLGDTQYF.

The rearrangement joins TRBV5-4 to TRBJ2-2; 10 nucleotides align to TRBD2. Germline trimming cut 5 bases from V and 4 bases from J; bases unmatched to any gene: 5. Germline V CDR1 and CDR2: SGHNT, YYREEE (reference sequence). The CDR3 is 15 residues long. The CDR3 sequence is CASSLAGVRTGELFF. The DNA for the CDR3 is TGTGCCAGCAGTCTAGCGGGGGTGCGCACCGGGGAGCTGTTTTTT.

The V gene is TRBV7-2, the J gene TRBJ1-2, with D hard to call. The length of the CDR3 is 12 residues. Between the trimmed V and J ends, which lost 2 bases and 8 bases, there was a span of 9 bases. Germline V gene data show CDR1 as SGHTA and CDR2 as FQGNSA. The DNA of the CDR3 is TGTGCCAGCAGCTTACCCCCGACAGGCTACACCTTC. Translating gives CASSLPPTGYTF.

The chain combines TRBV5-5 with TRBJ1-5; perhaps TRBD1 as D (6 bases). There are 15 residues in the CDR3. Germline CDR1 SGHKS, CDR2 YYEKEE (reference sequence). The V end lost 0 bases, the J end lost 3 bases, and 10 bases lay between the germline ends. The CDR3 loop is CASSLAGVDNQPQHF. The CDR3 region has the DNA TGTGCCAGCAGCTTGGCAGGGGTAGACAATCAGCCCCAGCATTTT.

The V gene is TRBV6-7, the J gene TRBJ2-3, with 11 bases lining up with TRBD2. TRBV6-7 is an open reading frame, and its role is uncertain. After removal of 4 bases from V and 1 base from J, the junction contained 7 bases not matched to a gene. The CDR3 contains 17 residues. Written as DNA, the CDR3 is TGTGCCAGCAGTTGCGTCATAGCGGGAGGGGGCACAGATACGCAGTATTTT. Translation: CASSCVIAGGGTDTQYF.

This clone was counted once. The V and J genes are TRBV7-9 and TRBJ1-5; D unresolved. V lost 6 bases to trimming and J lost 0 bases, with 9 bases between them. Germline V lookup: CDR1 SEHNR, CDR2 FQNEAQ (reference sequence). The CDR3 has 14 amino acids. The CDR3: CASSPSYSNQPQHF. CDR3 DNA: TGTGCCAGCAGTCCCTCGTATAGCAATCAGCCCCAGCATTTT.

This clone was found a few times. The V gene is TRBV27, the J gene TRBJ2-5, with D tentatively TRBD1 or TRBD2 (5 bases each). CDR3 size: 15 residues. Between the trimmed V and J ends, which lost 5 bases and 3 bases, there was a span of 16 bases. Germline V gene lookup returns CDR1 MNHEY and CDR2 SMNVEV (reference sequence). The CDR3 region is CASSHFRDGEETQYF. CDR3 bases: TGTGCCAGCAGTCATTTCCGGGACGGGGAAGAGACCCAGTACTTC.

J is TRBJ2-2 and V is TRBV6-1, with 7 nucleotides matching TRBD1. Looked up from germline, CDR1 is MNHNS and CDR2 is SASEGT. With 1 base clipped from V and 6 bases from J, the junction kept 14 bases outside the gene matches. The CDR3 length is 18 residues. Written as DNA, the CDR3 is TGTGCCAGCAGTGAAGAAGGGGAACAGGGGACGTTTGCCGGGGAGCTGTTTTTT. Translated, it gives CASSEEGEQGTFAGELFF.

The V and J genes are TRBV19 and TRBJ1-1, with 9 nucleotides matching TRBD1. Germline CDR1 is LNHDA and CDR2 is SQIVND (reference sequence). The CDR3 covers 20 residues. Germline trimming cut 5 bases from V and 0 bases from J; bases unmatched to any gene: 19. CDR3 nucleotides: TGTGCCAGTAGTCTGACACAATTACCGGGACAGGGACACATGAACACTGAAGCTTTCTTT. The encoded protein is CASSLTQLPGQGHMNTEAFF.

The rearrangement uses TRBV5-5 and TRBJ1-2; D is ambiguous. This CDR3 spans 13 amino acids. CDR1 is SGHKS and CDR2 is YYEKEE in the germline V gene (reference sequence). Trimming pared 0 bases from V and 4 bases from J, leaving 7 bases between. CDR3 in DNA: TGTGCCAGCAGCTTGGAATCGGGCTATGGCTACACCTTC. This encodes CASSLESGYGYTF.

This chain links TRBV6-1 with TRBJ2-5; D may match TRBD1 or TRBD2 (5 bases each). The J call may not be correct, given that the DNA end is closer to TRBJ2-7. CDR3 length: 14 amino acids. The germline gives CDR1 MNHNS, CDR2 SASEGT. The CDR3 coding sequence is TGTGCCAGCAGTAACCGGGACGGAGCCTACGAGCAGTACTTC. Protein sequence: CASSNRDGAYEQYF.

V usage is TRBV5-4 and J usage is TRBJ2-1, with 14 bases that match TRBD2. Germline V gene data show CDR1 as SGHNT and CDR2 as YYREEE (reference sequence). The CDR3 loop spans 14 amino acids. Trimming cost V 10 bases and J 10 bases; bases outside gene matches: 10. The CDR3 loop is CAVRSGLAGAEQFF. The CDR3 DNA sequence: TGTGCCGTCAGATCGGGACTAGCGGGAGCGGAGCAGTTCTTC.

This chain connects TRBV6-5 to TRBJ2-2; D tentatively fits TRBD1 or TRBD2 (5 bases each). This CDR3 region has 15 residues. V was cut by 0 bases and J by 7 bases, with 12 bases left in between. Per the germline V gene, CDR1 is MNHEY and CDR2 is SVGAGI. CDR3 sequence: CASSYSRGGGGELFF. Written as DNA, the CDR3 is TGTGCCAGCAGTTACTCGAGGGGCGGTGGCGGGGAGCTGTTTTTT.

This chain connects TRBV2 to TRBJ2-7; D may match TRBD1 or TRBD2 (5 bases each). From germline, CDR1 is SNHLY and CDR2 FYNNEI. V was shortened by 3 bases and J by 0 bases, with 15 bases between the two germline ends. The CDR3 spans 16 residues. The CDR3 sequence is CASSDNLGESSYEQYF. The CDR3 nucleotides are TGTGCCAGCAGTGATAATCTGGGGGAAAGCTCCTACGAGCAGTACTTC.